This record concerns one T cell receptor (beta chain) sequence. This sample is part of a study of blood T cell repertoires in COVID-19. Study overall: Specimens from acute and convalescent COVID-19 originated in the United States, Italy and Spain. The analysed material was cDNA or gDNA that came from T cells, B-cell-depleted T cells, or PBMCs.

The germline gives CDR1 SEHNR, CDR2 FQNEAQ (reference sequence). Trimming left V 8 bases short and J 3 bases short, with 17 bases between. There are 16 residues in the CDR3. Original handling: Estimates of nucleated cell counts were drawn from the amplification of reference gene primers. Libraries were prepared by immunoSEQ multiplex PCR; TCRdb keeps only in-frame clonotypes and omits some of them. Clone size and the V and J calls come from that table; the DNA yielded D and trimming. The table lists around 250,000 clones, less than 90% of them singletons. The genes are TRBV7-9 and TRBJ1-6; D perhaps matches TRBD1 (5 bases). Sequenced input: peripheral blood. This TCR was sampled from a middle-aged woman who had recovered from COVID-19. CDR3 in DNA: TGTGCCAGCGGGGCCGCGACCGGAGACTATAATTCACCCCTCCACTTT. Translation: CASGAATGDYNSPLHF.